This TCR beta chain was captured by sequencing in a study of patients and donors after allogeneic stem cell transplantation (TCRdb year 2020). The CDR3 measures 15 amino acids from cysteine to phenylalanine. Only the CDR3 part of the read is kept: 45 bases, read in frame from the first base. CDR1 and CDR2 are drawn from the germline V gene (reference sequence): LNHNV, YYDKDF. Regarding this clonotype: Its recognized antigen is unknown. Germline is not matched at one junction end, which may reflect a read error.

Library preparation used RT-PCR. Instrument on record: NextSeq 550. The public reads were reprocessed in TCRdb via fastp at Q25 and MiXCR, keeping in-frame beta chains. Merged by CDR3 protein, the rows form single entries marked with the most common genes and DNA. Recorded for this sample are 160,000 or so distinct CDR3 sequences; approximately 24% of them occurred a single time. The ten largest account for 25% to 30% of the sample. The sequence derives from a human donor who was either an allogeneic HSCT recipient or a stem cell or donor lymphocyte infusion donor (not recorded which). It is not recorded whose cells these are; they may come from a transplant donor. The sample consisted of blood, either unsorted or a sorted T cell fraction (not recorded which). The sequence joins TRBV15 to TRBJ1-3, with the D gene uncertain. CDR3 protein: CATSGDGSSGNTIYF. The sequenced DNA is TGTGCCACCAGCGGAGATGGCAGCTCTGGAAACACCATATATTTT.